One sample yielded the 15 T cell receptor beta chains listed below, sequenced in a study of cytomegalovirus exposure and HLA in healthy donors. A multiplex PCR was run with 60 Vbeta primers and 13 Jbeta primers. TCRdb keeps only in-frame clones here, not all; method: immunoSEQ multiplex PCR. The data hold over 65,000 clones, with about 75% observed a single time. Sequenced sample: PBMCs. The receptors derive from a man aged 35 to 55 in good health and CMV-seronegative.

V gene TRBV7-4 combines with J gene TRBJ1-4, with 9 nucleotides matching TRBD1. The germline V gene has CDR1 SGHVT and CDR2 SQSDAQ. CDR3 length: 19 amino acids. The V gene end was trimmed by 3 bases and the J gene end by 0 bases; junction bases not matched to a gene: 11. For the CDR3, the DNA is TGTGCCAGCAGCTTTCTCCCGGGACAGGGCTTGGCAACTAATGAAAAACTGTTTTTT. Protein: CASSFLPGQGLATNEKLFF.

The sample holds a few counts of this clone. Other DNA sequences in the sample encode the same CDR3. The V call is TRBV29-1, the J call TRBJ1-1, with D uncertain. Looked up from germline, CDR1 is SQVTM and CDR2 is ANQGSEA. The CDR3 contains 12 residues. Trimming removed 6 bases from V and 5 bases from J, with 13 bases in between. The CDR3 loop reads CSVGSHGTEAFF. CDR3 coding DNA: TGCAGCGTCGGGAGTCACGGGACTGAAGCTTTCTTT.

The chain is built from TRBV5-6 and TRBJ2-7; D might be TRBD2 (6 bases). The CDR3 contains 16 residues. CDR1 is SGHDT, CDR2 YYEEEE, per germline. Trimming stripped 4 bases from V and 3 bases from J, with 20 bases between. The CDR3 is CASSGLGEARGYEQYF. The DNA for the CDR3 is TGTGCCAGCAGCGGACTTGGGGAGGCTAGGGGCTACGAGCAGTACTTC.

The chain joins TRBV10-3 to TRBJ2-2; TRBD2 matches at 12 bases. The CDR3 spans 19 residues. Per the germline V gene, CDR1 is ENHRY and CDR2 is SYGVKD. V lost 0 bases and J lost 0; bases outside the gene matches: 5. The CDR3 reads CAISESGLAGGTNTGELFF. In DNA form, the CDR3 reads TGTGCCATCAGTGAGTCTGGGCTAGCGGGGGGGACGAACACCGGGGAGCTGTTTTTT.

The rearrangement uses TRBV13 and TRBJ2-1; 14 bases fit TRBD2. Trimming took 3 bases from V and 0 from J; bases not matched to a gene: 4. The CDR3 is 18 amino acids. The V gene's germline CDR1 is PRHDT and CDR2 FYEKMQ (reference sequence). The DNA of the CDR3 is TGTGCCAGCAGCTTTCGACTAGCGGGAGGGAGCTCCTACAATGAGCAGTTCTTC. This sequence encodes CASSFRLAGGSSYNEQFF.

Comments on this clone: At one boundary the junction diverges from the germline segment, which might be a read error. The chain uses TRBV15 and TRBJ2-3; TRBD2 matches 10 bases. This CDR3 is 15 amino acids long. Looked up from germline, CDR1 is LNHNV and CDR2 is YYDKDF (reference sequence). In nucleotides, the CDR3 is TGTGCCACCAGCAGAGACACTAGCGGGACAGGTACGCAGTATTTT. Protein product: CATSRDTSGTGTQYF.

The chain couples TRBV28 to TRBJ2-7, with D tentatively TRBD1 (6 bases). CDR3 length equals 12 residues. V was trimmed by 6 bases and J by 4 bases, leaving 10 bases between them. Germline V gene lookup returns CDR1 MDHEN and CDR2 SYDVKM. In DNA form, the CDR3 reads TGTGCCAGCAGCTTCGACAGGTACGAGCAGTACTTC. Its protein is CASSFDRYEQYF.

V gene TRBV5-4 combines with J gene TRBJ2-5, with 13 bases lining up with TRBD2. Germline CDR1 and CDR2: SGHNT and YYREEE (reference sequence). V lost 4 bases, J lost 1 base, and 4 bases stayed unmatched. The CDR3 is 16 residues long. The CDR3 is CASSPGLAGVQETQYF. The CDR3 coding sequence is TGTGCCAGCAGCCCAGGACTAGCGGGGGTCCAAGAGACCCAGTACTTC.

This chain uses TRBV9 with TRBJ1-1, with D possibly being TRBD1 (5 bases). The CDR3 has 14 amino acids. Trimming removed 3 bases from V and 4 bases from J, with 13 bases in between. Germline CDR1 and CDR2: SGDLS and YYNGEE. The CDR3 region is CASSAYRTGTEAFF. CDR3 DNA: TGTGCCAGCAGCGCATACAGAACAGGCACTGAAGCTTTCTTT.

The table lists this clone with a few counts. This sample includes further DNA sequences coding for the same CDR3. The chain is built from TRBV6-5 and TRBJ1-6, with TRBD1 matching over 8 bases. This CDR3 has 14 residues. After removal of 2 bases from V and 8 bases from J, the junction contained 2 bases not matched to a gene. Germline V gene lookup returns CDR1 MNHEY and CDR2 SVGAGI. The chain's CDR3 is CASSYNRGDSPLHF. CDR3 in DNA: TGTGCCAGCAGTTACAACAGGGGGGATTCACCCCTCCACTTT.

This clone was counted only a few times. The rearrangement joins TRBV5-1 to TRBJ2-7; tentative D call: TRBD2 (5 bases). Trimming left V 1 base short and J 11 bases short, with 19 bases between. The CDR3 covers 14 residues. Per the germline V gene, CDR1 is SGHRS and CDR2 is YFSETQ. The CDR3 reads CASSLSSVGGLEYF. The CDR3 DNA reads as TGCGCCAGCAGCTTGTCGAGTGTAGGAGGTTTAGAGTACTTC.

The gene calls are TRBV29-1 and TRBJ2-4; D is perhaps TRBD1 (6 bases). Per germline, CDR1 SQVTM and CDR2 ANQGSEA. The CDR3 sequence is 13 residues long. Trimming cost V 7 bases and J 5 bases, with 15 bases left between them. The CDR3 DNA is TGCAGCGCCAGTTGGACAGTAGAAAACATTCAGTACTTC. This codes for CSASWTVENIQYF.

The chain links TRBV18 to TRBJ1-5; tentatively, D is TRBD1 (6 bases). Trimming left V 8 bases short and J 3 bases short, with 11 bases between. This CDR3 contains 13 residues. Germline lookup yields CDR1 KGHSH and CDR2 LQKENI. The CDR3 spells CASASGDNQPQHF. The CDR3 DNA follows: TGTGCCAGCGCGTCAGGGGACAATCAGCCCCAGCATTTT.

This clone was recorded a few times. The V call is TRBV21-1, the J call TRBJ1-1; TRBD1, the table's D call, lacks a check against the DNA. TRBV21-1 is recorded as a pseudogene. CDR3 length equals 13 residues. This CDR3 reads CASSKFRSRSAFF. CDR3 DNA: TGTGCCAGCAGCAAATTCAGGTCCCGCTCGGCTTTCTTT.

In its sample, this clone was seen once. The CDR3 DNA reads TGTGCCACCAGCAGAGGAGGCCAGCCCCAGCATTTT. Protein: CATSRGGQPQHF. The gene calls are TRBV15 and TRBJ1-5, with D unresolved. There are 12 residues in the CDR3. V shed 1 base and J shed 7 bases, with 5 bases lying between them. Germline V lookup: CDR1 LNHNV, CDR2 YYDKDF (reference sequence).